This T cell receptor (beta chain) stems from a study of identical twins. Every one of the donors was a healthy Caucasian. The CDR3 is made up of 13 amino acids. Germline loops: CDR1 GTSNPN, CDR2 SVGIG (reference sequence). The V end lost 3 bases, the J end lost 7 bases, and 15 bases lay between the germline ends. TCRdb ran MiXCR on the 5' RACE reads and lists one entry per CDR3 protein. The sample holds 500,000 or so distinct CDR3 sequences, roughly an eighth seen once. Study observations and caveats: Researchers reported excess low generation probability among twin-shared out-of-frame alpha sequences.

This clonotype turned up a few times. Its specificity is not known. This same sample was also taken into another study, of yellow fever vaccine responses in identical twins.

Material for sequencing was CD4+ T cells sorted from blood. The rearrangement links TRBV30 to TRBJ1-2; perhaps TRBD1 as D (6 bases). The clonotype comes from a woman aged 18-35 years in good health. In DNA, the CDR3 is TGTGCCTGGAGAACCCCCGGGACATTTGGCTACACCTTC. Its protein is CAWRTPGTFGYTF.